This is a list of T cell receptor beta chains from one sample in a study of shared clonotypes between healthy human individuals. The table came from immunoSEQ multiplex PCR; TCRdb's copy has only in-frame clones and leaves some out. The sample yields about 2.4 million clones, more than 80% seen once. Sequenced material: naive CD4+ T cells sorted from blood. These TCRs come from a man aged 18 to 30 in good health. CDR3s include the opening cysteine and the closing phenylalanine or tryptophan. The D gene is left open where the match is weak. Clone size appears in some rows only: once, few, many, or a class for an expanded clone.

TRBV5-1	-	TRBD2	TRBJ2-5	TGCGCCAGCAGCTTGGCTATGGGTACTAGCGGGAGGTTTCGCGGAGAGACCCAGTACTTC	CASSLAMGTSGRFRGETQYF
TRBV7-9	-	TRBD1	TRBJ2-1	TGTGCCAGCAGCGGAACCAGGGGGTCCTACAATGAGCAGTTCTTC	CASSGTRGSYNEQFF
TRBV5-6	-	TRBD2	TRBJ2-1	TGTGCCAGCAGCCTCGCCGTAGCGGGAGTGGGGGGGAATGAGCAGTTCTTC	CASSLAVAGVGGNEQFF
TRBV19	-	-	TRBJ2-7	TGTGCCAGTAGTAGGACTGGGATCTACGAGCAGTACTTC	CASSRTGIYEQYF
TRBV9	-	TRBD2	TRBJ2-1	TGTGCCAGCAGCGTAGCATTACAAGAGACTAGCGGGAAACCGTACAATGAGCAGTTCTTC	CASSVALQETSGKPYNEQFF
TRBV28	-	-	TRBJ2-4	TGTGCCAGCAGTTCCGCCCAAAGAGCCAAAAACATTCAGTACTTC	CASSSAQRAKNIQYF
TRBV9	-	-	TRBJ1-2	TGTGCCAGCAGCGCGGCGGTGACAGGTACCTATGGCTACACCTTC	CASSAAVTGTYGYTF
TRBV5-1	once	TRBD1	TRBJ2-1	TGCGCCAGCAGCAGCCGGGACAGGGGCTCCAATGAGCAGTTCTTC	CASSSRDRGSNEQFF
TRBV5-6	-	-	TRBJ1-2	TGTGCCAGCAGCTTCAATCAATTGGTTGGCTACACCTTC	CASSFNQLVGYTF
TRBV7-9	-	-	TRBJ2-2	TGTGCCAGCAGCGCTAAAATGGACCCACTAAACACCGGGGAGCTGTTTTTT	CASSAKMDPLNTGELFF
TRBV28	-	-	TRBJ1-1	TGTGCCAGCAGTTTACGGATGAACACTGAAGCTTTCTTT	CASSLRMNTEAFF
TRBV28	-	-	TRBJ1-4	TGTGCCAGCAGTTTGTGGGGGGCAGCTAATGAAAAACTGTTTTTT	CASSLWGAANEKLFF
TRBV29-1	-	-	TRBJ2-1	TGCAGCGTTGAAGTAGGGCGGAGGAGCTCCTACAATGAGCAGTTCTTC	CSVEVGRRSSYNEQFF
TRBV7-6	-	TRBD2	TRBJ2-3	TGTGCCAGCAGCTTAGGGCTAGCGGCCAGCACAGATACGCAGTATTTT	CASSLGLAASTDTQYF
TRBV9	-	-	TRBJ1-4	TGTGCCAGCAGCGTAGAAGGGTTTGGGGAAAAACTGTTTTTT	CASSVEGFGEKLFF
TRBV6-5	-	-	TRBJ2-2	TGTGCCAGCAGTTACTCCCCCGTCACCGGGGAGCTGTTTTTT	CASSYSPVTGELFF
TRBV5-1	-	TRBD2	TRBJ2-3	TGCGCCAGCAGCTTCAGCGGGAGCGCAACAGATACGCAGTATTTT	CASSFSGSATDTQYF
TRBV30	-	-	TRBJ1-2	TGTGCCTGGAAAAAGCTCAGAGACTATGGCTACACCTTC	CAWKKLRDYGYTF
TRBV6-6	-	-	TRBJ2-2	TGTGCCAGCAGTTACCCCCCCGGGGAGCTGTTTTTT	CASSYPPGELFF
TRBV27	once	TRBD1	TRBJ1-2	TGTGCCAGCGCATTGATACCGGGACAGGGGTTAAGCTATGGCTACACCTTC	CASALIPGQGLSYGYTF
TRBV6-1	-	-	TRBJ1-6	TGTGCCAGCAGTGAAGAAGGAGCAGGGCGATCACCCCTCCACTTT	CASSEEGAGRSPLHF
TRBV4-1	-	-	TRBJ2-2	TGCGCCAGCAGCCAAGGGGGGTTTGGGCTACTGCTCGGGGAGCTGTTTTTT	CASSQGGFGLLLGELFF
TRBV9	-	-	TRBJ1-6	TGTGCCAGCAGCGTCCTCGCGGGGATGGGAGCTTCACCCCTCCACTTT	CASSVLAGMGASPLHF
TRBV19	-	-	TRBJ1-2	TGTGCCAGTAGTATAAGGGGCGGCTACACCTTC	CASSIRGGYTF
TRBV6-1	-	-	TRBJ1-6	TGTGCCAGCAGTAAGGGGGACTCCTATAATTCACCCCTCCACTTT	CASSKGDSYNSPLHF
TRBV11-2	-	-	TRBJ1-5	TGTGCCAGCAGCTTAGGTATGGGGTACCCTCGTTATAGCAATCAGCCCCAGCATTTT	CASSLGMGYPRYSNQPQHF
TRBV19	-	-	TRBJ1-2	TGTGCCAGTAGTATAGGACCCTATATTAACTATGGCTACACCTTC	CASSIGPYINYGYTF
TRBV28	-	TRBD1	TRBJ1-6	TGTGCCAGCAGTTTAAGGTTAGGGACAGGGTATTCACCCCTCCACTTT	CASSLRLGTGYSPLHF
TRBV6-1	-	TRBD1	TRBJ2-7	TGTGCCAGCAGTATAGGACAGGGCTACGAGCAGTACTTC	CASSIGQGYEQYF
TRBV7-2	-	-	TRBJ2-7	TGTGCCAGCAGCCCCGAACAGGGAGACCCTACCTACGAGCAGTACTTC	CASSPEQGDPTYEQYF
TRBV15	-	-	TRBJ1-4	TGTGCCACCCGCCGGGGAACTAATGAAAAACTGTTTTTT	CATRRGTNEKLFF